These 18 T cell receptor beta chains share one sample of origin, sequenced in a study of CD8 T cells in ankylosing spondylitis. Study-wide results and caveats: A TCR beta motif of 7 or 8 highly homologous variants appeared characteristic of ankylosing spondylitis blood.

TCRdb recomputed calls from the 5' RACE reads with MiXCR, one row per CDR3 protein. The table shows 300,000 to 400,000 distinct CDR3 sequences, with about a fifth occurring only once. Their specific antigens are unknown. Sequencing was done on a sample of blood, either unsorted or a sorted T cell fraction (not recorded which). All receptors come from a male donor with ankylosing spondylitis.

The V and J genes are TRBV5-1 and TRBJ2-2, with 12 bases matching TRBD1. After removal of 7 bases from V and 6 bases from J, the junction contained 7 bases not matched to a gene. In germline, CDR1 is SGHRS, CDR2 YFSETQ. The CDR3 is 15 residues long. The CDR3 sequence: CASSPGQGAPGELFF. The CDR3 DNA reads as TGCGCCAGCTCACCGGGACAGGGGGCGCCCGGGGAGCTGTTTTTT.

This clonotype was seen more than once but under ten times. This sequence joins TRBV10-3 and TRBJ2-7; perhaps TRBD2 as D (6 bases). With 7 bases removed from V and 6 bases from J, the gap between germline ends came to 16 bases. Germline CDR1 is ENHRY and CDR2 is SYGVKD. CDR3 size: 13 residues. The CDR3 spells CAITRDLLREQYF. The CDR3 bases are TGTGCCATCACGCGGGACCTCCTGCGCGAGCAGTACTTC.

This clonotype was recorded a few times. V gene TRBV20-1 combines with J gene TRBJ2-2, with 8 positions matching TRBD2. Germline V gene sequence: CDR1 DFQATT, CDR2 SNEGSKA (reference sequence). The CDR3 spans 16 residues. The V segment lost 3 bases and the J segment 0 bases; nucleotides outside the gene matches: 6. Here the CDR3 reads CSASPPGLANTGELFF. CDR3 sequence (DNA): TGCAGTGCTAGCCCTCCGGGACTAGCGAACACCGGGGAGCTGTTTTTT.

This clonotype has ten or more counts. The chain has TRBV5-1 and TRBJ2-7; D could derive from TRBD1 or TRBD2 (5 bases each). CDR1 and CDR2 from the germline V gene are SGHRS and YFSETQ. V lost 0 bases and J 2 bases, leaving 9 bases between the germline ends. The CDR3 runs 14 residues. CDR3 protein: CASSLAGTPYEQYF. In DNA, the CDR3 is TGCGCCAGCAGCTTGGCCGGGACCCCCTACGAGCAGTACTTC.

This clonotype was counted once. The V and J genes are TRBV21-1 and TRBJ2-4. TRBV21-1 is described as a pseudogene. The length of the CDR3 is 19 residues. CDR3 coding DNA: TGTGCCAGCAGCAAAAGTGATTCGGTTATGTGGATAGCCAAAAACATTCAGTACTTC. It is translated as CASSKSDSVMWIAKNIQYF.

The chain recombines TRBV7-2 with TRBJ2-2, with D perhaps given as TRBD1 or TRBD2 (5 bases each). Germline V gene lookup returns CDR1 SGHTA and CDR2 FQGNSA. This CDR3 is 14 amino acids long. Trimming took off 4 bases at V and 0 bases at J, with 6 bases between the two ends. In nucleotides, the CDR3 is TGTGCCAGCAGCTGGGGACCGAACACCGGGGAGCTGTTTTTT. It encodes CASSWGPNTGELFF.

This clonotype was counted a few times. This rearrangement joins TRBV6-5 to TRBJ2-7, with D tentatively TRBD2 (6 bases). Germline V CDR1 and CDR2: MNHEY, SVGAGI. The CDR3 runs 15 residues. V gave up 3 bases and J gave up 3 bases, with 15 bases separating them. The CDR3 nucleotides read TGTGCCAGCAGTTATTTAGGCGGGACTCTCTACGAGCAGTACTTC. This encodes CASSYLGGTLYEQYF.

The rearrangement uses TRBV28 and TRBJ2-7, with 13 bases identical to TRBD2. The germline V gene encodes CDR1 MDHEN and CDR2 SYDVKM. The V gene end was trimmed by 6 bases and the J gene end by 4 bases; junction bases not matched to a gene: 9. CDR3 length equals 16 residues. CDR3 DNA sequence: TGTGCCAGCAGCACTAGCGGGAGGGGGTGGCGGTACGAGCAGTACTTC. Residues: CASSTSGRGWRYEQYF. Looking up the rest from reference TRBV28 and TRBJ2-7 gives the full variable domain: DVKVTQSSRYLVKRTGEKVFLECVQDMDHENMFWYRQDPGLGLRLIYFSYDVKMKEKGDIPEGYSVSREKKERFSLILESASTNQTSMYLCASSTSGRGWRYEQYFGPGTRLTVT.

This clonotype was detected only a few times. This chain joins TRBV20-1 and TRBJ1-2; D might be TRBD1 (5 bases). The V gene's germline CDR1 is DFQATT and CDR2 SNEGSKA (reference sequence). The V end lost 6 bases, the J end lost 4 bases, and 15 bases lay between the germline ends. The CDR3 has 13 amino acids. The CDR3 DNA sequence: TGCAGTGCCGTAACCCCAGGGAGCTATGGCTACACCTTC. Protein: CSAVTPGSYGYTF.

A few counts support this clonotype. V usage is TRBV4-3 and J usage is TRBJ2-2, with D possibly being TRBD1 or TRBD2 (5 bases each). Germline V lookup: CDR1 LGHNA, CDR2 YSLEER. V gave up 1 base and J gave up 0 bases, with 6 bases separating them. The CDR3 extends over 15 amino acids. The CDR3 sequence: CASSQGGTNTGELFF. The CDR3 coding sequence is TGCGCCAGCAGCCAAGGGGGGACGAACACCGGGGAGCTGTTTTTT.

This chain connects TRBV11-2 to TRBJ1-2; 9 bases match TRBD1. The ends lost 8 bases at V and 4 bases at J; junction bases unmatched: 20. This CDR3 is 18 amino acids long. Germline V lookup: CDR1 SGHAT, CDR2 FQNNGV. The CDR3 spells CASGTARKGTGRAYGYTF. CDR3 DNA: TGTGCCAGCGGTACCGCCCGGAAAGGGACAGGGCGGGCCTATGGCTACACCTTC.

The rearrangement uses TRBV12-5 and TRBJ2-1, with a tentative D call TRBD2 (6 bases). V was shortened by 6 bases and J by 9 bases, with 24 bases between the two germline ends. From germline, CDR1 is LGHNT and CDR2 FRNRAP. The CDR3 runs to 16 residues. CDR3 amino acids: CASGRYEGTGVREQFF. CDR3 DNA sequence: TGTGCTAGTGGCCGCTACGAGGGGACGGGGGTTCGTGAGCAGTTCTTC.

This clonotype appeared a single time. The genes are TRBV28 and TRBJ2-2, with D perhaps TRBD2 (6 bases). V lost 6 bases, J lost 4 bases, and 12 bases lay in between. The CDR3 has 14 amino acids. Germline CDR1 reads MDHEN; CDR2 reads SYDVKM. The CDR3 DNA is TGTGCCAGCAGCAGGGAGGCCGTCACCGGGGAGCTGTTTTTT. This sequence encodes CASSREAVTGELFF. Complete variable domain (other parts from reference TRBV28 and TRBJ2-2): DVKVTQSSRYLVKRTGEKVFLECVQDMDHENMFWYRQDPGLGLRLIYFSYDVKMKEKGDIPEGYSVSREKKERFSLILESASTNQTSMYLCASSREAVTGELFFGEGSRLTVL.

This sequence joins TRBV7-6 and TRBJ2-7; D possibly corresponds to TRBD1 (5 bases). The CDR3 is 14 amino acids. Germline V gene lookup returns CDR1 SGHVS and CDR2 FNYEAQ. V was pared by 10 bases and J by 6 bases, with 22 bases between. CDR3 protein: CAIPRGLEECEQYF. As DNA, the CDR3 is TGTGCCATCCCAAGGGGTCTCGAGGAATGCGAGCAGTACTTC.

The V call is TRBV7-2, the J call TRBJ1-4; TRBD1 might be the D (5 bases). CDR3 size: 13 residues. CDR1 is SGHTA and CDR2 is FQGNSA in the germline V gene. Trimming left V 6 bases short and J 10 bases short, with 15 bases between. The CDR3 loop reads CASSSSGAGKLFF. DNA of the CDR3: TGTGCCAGCAGTTCCTCCGGGGCTGGAAAACTGTTTTTT.

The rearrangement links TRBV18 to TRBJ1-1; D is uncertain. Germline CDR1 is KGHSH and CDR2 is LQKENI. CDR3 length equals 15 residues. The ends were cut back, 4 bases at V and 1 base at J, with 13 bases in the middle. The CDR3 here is CASSQGRQENTEAFF. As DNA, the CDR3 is TGTGCCAGCTCACAAGGAAGGCAGGAGAACACTGAAGCTTTCTTT.

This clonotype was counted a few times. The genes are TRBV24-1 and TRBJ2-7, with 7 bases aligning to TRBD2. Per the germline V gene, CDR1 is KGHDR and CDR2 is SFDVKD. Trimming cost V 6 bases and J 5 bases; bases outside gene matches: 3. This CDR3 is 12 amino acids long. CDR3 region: CATSSSGNEQYF. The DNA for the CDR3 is TGTGCCACCAGTTCTAGCGGCAACGAGCAGTACTTC.

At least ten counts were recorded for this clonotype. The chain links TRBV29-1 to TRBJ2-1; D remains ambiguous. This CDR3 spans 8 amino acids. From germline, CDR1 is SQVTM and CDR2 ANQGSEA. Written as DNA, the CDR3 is TGCACGGACAATGAGCAGTTCTTC. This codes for CTDNEQFF.